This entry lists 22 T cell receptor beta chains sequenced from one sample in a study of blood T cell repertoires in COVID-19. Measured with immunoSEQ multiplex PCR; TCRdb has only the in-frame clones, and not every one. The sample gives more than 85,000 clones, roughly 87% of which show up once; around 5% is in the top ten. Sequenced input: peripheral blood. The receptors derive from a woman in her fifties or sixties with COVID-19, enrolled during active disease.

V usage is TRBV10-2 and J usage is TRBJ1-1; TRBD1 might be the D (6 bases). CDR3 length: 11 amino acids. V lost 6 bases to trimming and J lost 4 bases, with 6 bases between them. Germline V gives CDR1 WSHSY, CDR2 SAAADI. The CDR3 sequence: CASRQGTEAFF. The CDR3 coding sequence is TGCGCCAGCAGACAGGGCACTGAAGCTTTCTTT.

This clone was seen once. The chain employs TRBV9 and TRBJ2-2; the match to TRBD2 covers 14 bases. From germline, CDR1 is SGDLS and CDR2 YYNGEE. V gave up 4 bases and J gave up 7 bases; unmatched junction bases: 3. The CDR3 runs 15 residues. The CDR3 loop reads CASSPGTSGGGELFF. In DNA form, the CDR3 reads TGTGCCAGCAGCCCGGGGACTAGCGGGGGCGGGGAGCTGTTTTTT.

The CDR3 nucleotides read TGCGCCAGCAGTGAACAGGGGATCACTGAAGCTTTCTTT. Translating it yields CASSEQGITEAFF. The rearrangement uses TRBV10-1 and TRBJ1-1, with 7 bases matching TRBD1. CDR3 size: 13 residues. Germline V gene data show CDR1 as WNHNN and CDR2 as SYGVQD (reference sequence). V lost 3 bases to trimming and J lost 4 bases; unmatched junction nucleotides: 2.

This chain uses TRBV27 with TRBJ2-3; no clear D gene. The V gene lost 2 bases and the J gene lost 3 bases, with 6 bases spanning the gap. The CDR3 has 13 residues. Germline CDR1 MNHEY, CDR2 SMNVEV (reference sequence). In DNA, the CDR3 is TGTGCCAGCAGTTTAATCGGGACAGATACGCAGTATTTT. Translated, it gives CASSLIGTDTQYF.

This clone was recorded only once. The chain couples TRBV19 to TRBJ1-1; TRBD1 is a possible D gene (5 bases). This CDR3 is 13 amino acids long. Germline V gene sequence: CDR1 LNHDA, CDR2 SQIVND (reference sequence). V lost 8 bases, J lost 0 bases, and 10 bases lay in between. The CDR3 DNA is TGTGCCAGTTGCCTGGACATGAACACTGAAGCTTTCTTT. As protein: CASCLDMNTEAFF.

The CDR3 DNA is TGTGCCAGTAGTCGAGGACAGGAGTTGAGCTATGGCTACACCTTC. Encoded protein: CASSRGQELSYGYTF. The genes are TRBV19 and TRBJ1-2; 7 bases agree with TRBD1. CDR1 is LNHDA, CDR2 SQIVND, per germline (reference sequence). The CDR3 extends over 15 amino acids. The V segment lost 5 bases and the J segment 4 bases; nucleotides outside the gene matches: 10.

The CDR3, as DNA: TGCGCCAGCAGACAGGTGGTTCAGTCGGATACTAATGAAAAACTGTTTTTT. Encoded protein: CASRQVVQSDTNEKLFF. The chain has TRBV23-1 and TRBJ1-4; D perhaps matches TRBD1 (5 bases). TRBV23-1 counts as an open reading frame of uncertain function. V was pared by 6 bases and J by 2 bases, with 19 bases between. CDR3 length equals 17 residues.

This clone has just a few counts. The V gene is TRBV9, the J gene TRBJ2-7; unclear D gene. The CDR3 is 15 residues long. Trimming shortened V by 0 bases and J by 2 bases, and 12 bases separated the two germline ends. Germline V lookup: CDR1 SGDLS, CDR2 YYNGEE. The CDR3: CASSVDPESPYEQYF. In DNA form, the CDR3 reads TGTGCCAGCAGCGTAGATCCGGAGTCCCCCTACGAGCAGTACTTC.

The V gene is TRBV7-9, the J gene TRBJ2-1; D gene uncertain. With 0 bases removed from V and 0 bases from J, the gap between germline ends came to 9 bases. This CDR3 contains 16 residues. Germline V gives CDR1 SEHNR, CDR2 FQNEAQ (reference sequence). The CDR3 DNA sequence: TGTGCCAGCAGCTTAGCGCGTCCTAGCTCCTACAATGAGCAGTTCTTC. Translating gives CASSLARPSSYNEQFF.

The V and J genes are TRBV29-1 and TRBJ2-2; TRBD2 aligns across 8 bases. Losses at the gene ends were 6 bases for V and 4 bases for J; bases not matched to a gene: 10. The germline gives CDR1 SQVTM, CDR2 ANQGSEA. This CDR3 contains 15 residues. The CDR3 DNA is TGCAGCGTCGGACCTCGTCTAGCGGGCACCGGGGAGCTGTTTTTT. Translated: CSVGPRLAGTGELFF.

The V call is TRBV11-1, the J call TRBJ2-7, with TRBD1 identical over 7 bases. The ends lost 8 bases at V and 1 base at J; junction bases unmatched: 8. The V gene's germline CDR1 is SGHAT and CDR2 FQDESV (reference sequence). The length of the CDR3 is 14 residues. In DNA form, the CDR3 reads TGTGCCAGCGCTACAGGGGCACTTTCCTACGAGCAGTACTTC. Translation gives CASATGALSYEQYF. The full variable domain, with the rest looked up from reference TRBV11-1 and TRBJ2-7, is EAEVAQSPRYKITEKSQAVAFWCDPISGHATLYWYRQILGQGPELLVQFQDESVVDDSQLPKDRFSAERLKGVDSTLKIQPAELGDSAMYLCASATGALSYEQYFGPGTRLTVT.

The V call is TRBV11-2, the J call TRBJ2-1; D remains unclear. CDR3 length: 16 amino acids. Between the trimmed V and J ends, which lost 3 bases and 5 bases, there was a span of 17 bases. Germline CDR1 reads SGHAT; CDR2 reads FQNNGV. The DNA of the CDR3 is TGTGCCAGCAGCTTCGAATTCGGTGCCCTGAACAATGAGCAGTTCTTC. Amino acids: CASSFEFGALNNEQFF. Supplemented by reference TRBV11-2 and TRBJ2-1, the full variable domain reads EAGVAQSPRYKIIEKRQSVAFWCNPISGHATLYWYQQILGQGPKLLIQFQNNGVVDDSQLPKDRFSAERLKGVDSTLKIQPAKLEDSAVYLCASSFEFGALNNEQFFGPGTRLTVL.

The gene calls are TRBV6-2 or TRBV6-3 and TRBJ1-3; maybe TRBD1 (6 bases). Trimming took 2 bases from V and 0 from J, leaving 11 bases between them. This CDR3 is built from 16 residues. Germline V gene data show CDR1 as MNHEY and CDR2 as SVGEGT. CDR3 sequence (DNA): TGTGCCAGCAGTTACCCCGGACAGCTCTCTGGAAACACCATATATTTT. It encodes CASSYPGQLSGNTIYF.

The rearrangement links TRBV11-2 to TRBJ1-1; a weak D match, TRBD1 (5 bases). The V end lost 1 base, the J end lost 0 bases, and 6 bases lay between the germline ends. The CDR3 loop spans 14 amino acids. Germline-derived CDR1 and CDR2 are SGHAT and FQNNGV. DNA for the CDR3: TGTGCCAGCAGCTTAGTAGGGGTGAACACTGAAGCTTTCTTT. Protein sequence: CASSLVGVNTEAFF.

In DNA form, the CDR3 reads TGCGCCAGCAGCTATCCGGGACTAGTAGCAACCGGGGAGCTGTTTTTT. It yields the protein CASSYPGLVATGELFF. This chain joins TRBV5-1 and TRBJ2-2; 8 bases line up with TRBD2. Germline trimming cut 3 bases from V and 5 bases from J; bases unmatched to any gene: 9. Germline V gene data show CDR1 as SGHRS and CDR2 as YFSETQ. There are 16 residues in the CDR3.

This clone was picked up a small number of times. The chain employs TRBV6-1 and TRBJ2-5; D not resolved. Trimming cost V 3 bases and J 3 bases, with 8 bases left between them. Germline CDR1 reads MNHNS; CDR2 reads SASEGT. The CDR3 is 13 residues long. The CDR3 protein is CASSEALKETQYF. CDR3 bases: TGTGCCAGCAGTGAGGCTCTTAAAGAGACCCAGTACTTC.

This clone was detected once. This CDR3 is CASSSFSGQGPDGYTF. For the CDR3, the DNA is TGTGCCAGCAGTTCCTTCTCGGGACAGGGTCCGGATGGCTACACCTTC. The rearrangement joins TRBV6-2 or TRBV6-3 to TRBJ1-2, with 9 bases aligning to TRBD1. The CDR3 has 16 residues. V trimming: 4 bases; J trimming: 6 bases; junction bases outside the gene matches: 12. Germline assignment: CDR1 MNHEY and CDR2 SVGEGT.

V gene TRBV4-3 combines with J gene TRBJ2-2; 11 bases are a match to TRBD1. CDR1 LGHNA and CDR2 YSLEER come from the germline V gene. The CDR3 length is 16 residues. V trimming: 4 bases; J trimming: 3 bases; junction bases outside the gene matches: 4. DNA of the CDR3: TGCGCCAGCAGCCCGGGACAGGGGGTTCACACCGGGGAGCTGTTTTTT. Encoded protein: CASSPGQGVHTGELFF.

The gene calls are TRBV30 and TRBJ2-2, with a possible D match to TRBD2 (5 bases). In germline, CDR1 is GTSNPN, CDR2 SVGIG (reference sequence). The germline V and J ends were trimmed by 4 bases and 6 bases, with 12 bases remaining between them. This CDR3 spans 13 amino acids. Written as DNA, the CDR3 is TGTGCCTGGACGACAAGAGGGTCCGGGGAGCTGTTTTTT. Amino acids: CAWTTRGSGELFF. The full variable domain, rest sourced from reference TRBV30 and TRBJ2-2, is SQTIHQWPATLVQPVGSPLSLECTVEGTSNPNLYWYRQAAGRGLQLLFYSVGIGQISSEVPQNLSASRPQDRQFILSSKKLLLSDSGFYLCAWTTRGSGELFFGEGSRLTVL.

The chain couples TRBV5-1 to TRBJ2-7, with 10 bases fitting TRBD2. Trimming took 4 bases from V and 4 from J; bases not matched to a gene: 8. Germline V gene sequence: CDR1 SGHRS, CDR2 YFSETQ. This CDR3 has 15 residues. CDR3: CASSLTSGDIYEQYF. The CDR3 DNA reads TGCGCCAGCAGCCTTACTAGCGGGGACATTTACGAGCAGTACTTC.

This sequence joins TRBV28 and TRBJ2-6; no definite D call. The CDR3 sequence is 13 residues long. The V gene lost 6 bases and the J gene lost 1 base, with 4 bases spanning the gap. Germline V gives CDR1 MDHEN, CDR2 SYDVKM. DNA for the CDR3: TGTGCCAGCAGGACTTCTGGGGCCAACGTCCTGACTTTC. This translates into CASRTSGANVLTF. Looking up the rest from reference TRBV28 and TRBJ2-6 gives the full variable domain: DVKVTQSSRYLVKRTGEKVFLECVQDMDHENMFWYRQDPGLGLRLIYFSYDVKMKEKGDIPEGYSVSREKKERFSLILESASTNQTSMYLCASRTSGANVLTFGAGSRLTVL.

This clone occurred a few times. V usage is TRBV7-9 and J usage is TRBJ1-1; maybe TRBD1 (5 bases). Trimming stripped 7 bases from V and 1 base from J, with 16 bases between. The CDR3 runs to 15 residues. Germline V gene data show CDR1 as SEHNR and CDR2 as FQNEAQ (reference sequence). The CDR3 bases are TGTGCCAGCACCCACGACAGAGTGTCGAACACTGAAGCTTTCTTT. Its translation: CASTHDRVSNTEAFF.